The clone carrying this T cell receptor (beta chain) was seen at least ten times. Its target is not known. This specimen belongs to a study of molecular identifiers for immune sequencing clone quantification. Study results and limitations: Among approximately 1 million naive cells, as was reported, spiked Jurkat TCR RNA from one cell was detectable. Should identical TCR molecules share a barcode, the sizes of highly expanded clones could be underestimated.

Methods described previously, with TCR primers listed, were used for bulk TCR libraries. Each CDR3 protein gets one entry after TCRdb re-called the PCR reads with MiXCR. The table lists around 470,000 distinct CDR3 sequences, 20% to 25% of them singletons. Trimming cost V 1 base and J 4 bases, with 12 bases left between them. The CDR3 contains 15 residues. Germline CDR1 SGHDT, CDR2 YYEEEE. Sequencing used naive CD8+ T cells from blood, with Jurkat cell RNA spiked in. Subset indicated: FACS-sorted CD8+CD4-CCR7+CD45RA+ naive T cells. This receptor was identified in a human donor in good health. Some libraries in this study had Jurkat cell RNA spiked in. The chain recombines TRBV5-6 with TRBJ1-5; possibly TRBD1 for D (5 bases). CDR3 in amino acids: CASSLREDSNQPQHF. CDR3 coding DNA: TGTGCCAGCAGCTTGAGGGAAGACAGTAATCAGCCCCAGCATTTT.